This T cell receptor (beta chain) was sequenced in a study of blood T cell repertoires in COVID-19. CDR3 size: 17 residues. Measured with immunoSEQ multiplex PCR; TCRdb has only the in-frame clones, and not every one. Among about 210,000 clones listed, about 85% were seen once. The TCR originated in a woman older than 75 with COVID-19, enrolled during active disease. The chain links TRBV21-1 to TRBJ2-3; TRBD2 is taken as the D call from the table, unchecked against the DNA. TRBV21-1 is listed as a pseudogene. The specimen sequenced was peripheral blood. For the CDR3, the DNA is TGTGCCAGCAGCAAAGCGCTGTCCGGCGGGGCCACAGATACGCAGTATTTT. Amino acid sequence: CASSKALSGGATDTQYF.